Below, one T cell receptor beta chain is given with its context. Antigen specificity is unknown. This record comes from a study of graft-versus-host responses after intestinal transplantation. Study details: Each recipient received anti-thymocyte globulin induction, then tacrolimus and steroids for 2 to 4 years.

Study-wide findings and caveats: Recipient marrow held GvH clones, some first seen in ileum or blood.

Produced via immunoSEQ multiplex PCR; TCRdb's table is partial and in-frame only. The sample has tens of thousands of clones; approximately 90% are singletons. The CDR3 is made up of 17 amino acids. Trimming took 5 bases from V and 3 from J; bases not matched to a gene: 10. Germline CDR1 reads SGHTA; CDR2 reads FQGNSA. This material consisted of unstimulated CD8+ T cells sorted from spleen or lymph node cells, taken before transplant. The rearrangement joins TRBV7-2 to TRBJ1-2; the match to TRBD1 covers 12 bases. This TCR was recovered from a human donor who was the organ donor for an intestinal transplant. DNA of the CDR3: TGTGCCAGCAGCCTAAAGGGACAGGGGGCAATGGACTATGGCTACACCTTC. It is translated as CASSLKGQGAMDYGYTF.